The 27 T cell receptor beta chains listed next were all sequenced from one sample in a study of CD8 T cells in Susac syndrome. The RNA, roughly 0.5 to 1 ug, was put through reverse transcription using random hexamers. TCRdb ran MiXCR on the immunoSEQ multiplex PCR reads and lists one entry per CDR3 protein. The sample lists around 26,000 distinct CDR3 sequences, 85% to 95% occurring once. The sequencing input was CD8+ T cells from PBMCs. All receptors derive from a human donor in good health.

The CDR3 region is CATSRDLGSEQFF. CDR3 sequence (DNA): TGTGCCACCAGCAGAGATTTGGGGTCTGAGCAGTTCTTC. The chain combines TRBV15 with TRBJ2-1, with D unclear. Per the germline V gene, CDR1 is LNHNV and CDR2 is YYDKDF (reference sequence). This CDR3 contains 13 residues. V was cut by 0 bases and J by 9 bases, with 9 bases left in between.

This chain joins TRBV6-5 and TRBJ1-2; maybe TRBD1 (5 bases). Per germline, CDR1 MNHEY and CDR2 SVGAGI. The germline V and J ends were trimmed by 6 bases and 4 bases, with 15 bases remaining between them. CDR3 size: 14 residues. Here the CDR3 reads CASSPHGDGYGYTF. In DNA form, the CDR3 reads TGTGCCAGCAGCCCGCACGGGGACGGCTATGGCTACACCTTC.

The CDR3 bases are TGTGCCAGCAGTGAATACAGGGCCAACCTTGCAACTAATGAAAAACTGTTTTTT. Its protein product is CASSEYRANLATNEKLFF. The J gene is TRBJ1-4, the V gene TRBV25-1; tentatively, D is TRBD1 (5 bases). The length of the CDR3 is 18 residues. V shed 0 bases and J shed 0 bases, with 14 bases lying between them. The germline gives CDR1 MGHDK, CDR2 SYGVNS. The entire variable domain, with the rest obtained from reference TRBV25-1 and TRBJ1-4, is as follows: EADIYQTPRYLVIGTGKKITLECSQTMGHDKMYWYQQDPGMELHLIHYSYGVNSTEKGDLSSESTVSRIRTEHFPLTLESARPSHTSQYLCASSEYRANLATNEKLFFGSGTQLSVL.

The V call is TRBV29-1, the J call TRBJ2-3, with D uncertain. From germline, CDR1 is SQVTM and CDR2 ANQGSEA. The ends were cut back, 2 bases at V and 7 bases at J, with 7 bases in the middle. The CDR3 has 11 residues. The CDR3: CSVELDYTQYF. The CDR3 DNA reads as TGCAGCGTTGAACTTGACTATACGCAGTATTTT.

The table lists this clonotype with a few counts. The genes are TRBV10-3 and TRBJ2-7, with D possibly called TRBD1 or TRBD2 (5 bases each). V lost 3 bases and J lost 1, with 13 bases in between. Germline CDR1 reads ENHRY; CDR2 reads SYGVKD. The length of the CDR3 is 15 residues. CDR3 in DNA: TGTGCCATCAGTGACAGGGACGGGGCGTCCTACGAGCAGTACTTC. It codes for CAISDRDGASYEQYF.

This clonotype appeared once. The rearrangement uses TRBV12-3 or TRBV12-4 and TRBJ1-2; 7 bases map to TRBD1. Trimming took 4 bases from V and 1 from J; bases not matched to a gene: 6. The CDR3 has 15 amino acids. The CDR3 loop reads CASSSRQGLNYGYTF. CDR3 bases: TGTGCCAGCAGTTCTCGACAGGGCCTTAACTATGGCTACACCTTC.

The genes are TRBV10-3 and TRBJ2-2; D call uncertain. The CDR3 length is 14 residues. Trimming shortened V by 4 bases and J by 4 bases, and 10 bases separated the two germline ends. Germline loops: CDR1 ENHRY, CDR2 SYGVKD. CDR3 sequence reads: CAISGATFTGELFF. In DNA form, the CDR3 reads TGTGCCATCAGTGGGGCGACTTTCACCGGGGAGCTGTTTTTT.

The chain recombines TRBV4-1 with TRBJ2-5, with 7 bases fitting TRBD1. V dropped 4 bases and J dropped 2; count of bases not matched to a gene: 10. The CDR3 loop spans 16 amino acids. Germline loops: CDR1 MGHRA, CDR2 YSYEKL. The CDR3, as DNA: TGCGCCAGCAGCCGACCCGGGGACAGAAAACAAGAGACCCAGTACTTC. It yields the protein CASSRPGDRKQETQYF.

V gene TRBV5-4 combines with J gene TRBJ2-5, with TRBD2 matching over 11 bases. CDR1 and CDR2 from the germline V gene are SGHNT and YYREEE (reference sequence). The CDR3 sequence is 16 residues long. The trim removed 7 bases at V and 1 base at J, leaving 9 bases unmatched. The DNA for the CDR3 is TGTGCCAGCGGGTTTAGCGGGGGGGCGACCCAAGAGACCCAGTACTTC. Its protein is CASGFSGGATQETQYF.

The CDR3 nucleotides read TGTGCCAGCAGGCTCCAGGGGGCGATCCCCGGGGAGCTGTTTTTT. Residues: CASRLQGAIPGELFF. The genes are TRBV6-5 and TRBJ2-2; the match to TRBD1 covers 8 bases. This CDR3 contains 15 residues. V lost 6 bases and J lost 6; bases outside the gene matches: 9. CDR1 and CDR2 (germline): MNHEY, SVGAGI.

This chain connects TRBV29-1 to TRBJ2-3; D is undetermined. CDR1 SQVTM and CDR2 ANQGSEA come from the germline V gene. This CDR3 comprises 13 residues. V dropped 6 bases and J dropped 3 bases, with 13 bases sitting between them. In nucleotides, the CDR3 is TGCAGCGTGGAGATGGGGTGGACAGATACGCAGTATTTT. Its translation is CSVEMGWTDTQYF.

The chain carries TRBV29-1 and TRBJ2-7; D is perhaps TRBD1 (7 bases). The CDR3 length is 13 residues. The V gene lost 5 bases and the J gene lost 3 bases, with 14 bases spanning the gap. Germline-derived CDR1 and CDR2 are SQVTM and ANQGSEA. In DNA form, the CDR3 reads TGCAGCGTTCCGGGGCGGGACAGCTACGAGCAGTACTTC. Amino acid sequence: CSVPGRDSYEQYF.

The table lists this clonotype with a count of one. The chain uses TRBV7-9 and TRBJ1-5; D is uncertain. The CDR3 is made up of 15 amino acids. Germline loops: CDR1 SEHNR, CDR2 FQNEAQ (reference sequence). V lost 1 base to trimming and J lost 6 bases, with 13 bases between them. As DNA, the CDR3 is TGTGCCAGCAGCTTAGGAGAGATGCACGGTCAGCCCCAGCATTTT. Amino acids: CASSLGEMHGQPQHF. The full variable domain, its missing parts supplied by reference TRBV7-9 and TRBJ1-5, is DTGVSQNPRHKITKRGQNVTFRCDPISEHNRLYWYRQTLGQGPEFLTYFQNEAQLEKSRLLSDRFSAERPKGSFSTLEIQRTEQGDSAMYLCASSLGEMHGQPQHFGDGTRLSIL.

This rearrangement joins TRBV12-3 or TRBV12-4 to TRBJ1-2, with D possibly being TRBD1 (5 bases). This CDR3 has 15 residues. Trimming took off 1 base at V and 4 bases at J, with 13 bases between the two ends. CDR3 sequence (DNA): TGTGCCAGCAGTTTAGGTTCTAGGACACCCTATGGCTACACCTTC. Translated: CASSLGSRTPYGYTF.

This clonotype was detected once. The chain carries TRBV7-9 and TRBJ2-5; perhaps D is TRBD1 or TRBD2 (5 bases each). With 7 bases removed from V and 5 bases from J, the gap between germline ends came to 17 bases. This CDR3 region has 14 residues. Germline V gene lookup returns CDR1 SEHNR and CDR2 FQNEAQ (reference sequence). The CDR3 loop is CASNSREGDETQYF. The CDR3 DNA is TGTGCCAGCAACTCCCGAGAAGGGGACGAGACCCAGTACTTC.

The chain joins TRBV7-9 to TRBJ1-5, with TRBD1 matching 9 bases. CDR1 SEHNR and CDR2 FQNEAQ come from the germline V gene (reference sequence). J gave up 5 bases and V 5 bases, and 7 bases lay outside the gene matches. CDR3 size: 15 residues. CDR3 coding DNA: TGTGCCAGCAGCCATTCGGGACAGGGTTATCAGCCCCAGCATTTT. This sequence encodes CASSHSGQGYQPQHF.

The rearrangement links TRBV12-5 to TRBJ2-1; D not resolved. CDR1 is LGHNT, CDR2 FRNRAP, per germline. The CDR3 runs to 11 residues. Between the trimmed V and J ends, which lost 7 bases and 7 bases, there was a span of 8 bases. The CDR3 here is CASASGNEQFF. CDR3 DNA sequence: TGTGCTAGTGCCTCTGGGAATGAGCAGTTCTTC.

This clonotype was observed once. V is TRBV20-1 and J is TRBJ1-2; TRBD1 is a possible D gene (5 bases). The CDR3 is 14 amino acids. Germline assignment: CDR1 DFQATT and CDR2 SNEGSKA (reference sequence). Trimming took off 4 bases at V and 2 bases at J, with 14 bases between the two ends. The CDR3 DNA follows: TGCAGTGCTACCGGGGGAGGGAGGAACTATGGCTACACCTTC. This encodes CSATGGGRNYGYTF.

The chain is built from TRBV6-5 and TRBJ2-7; D possibly corresponds to TRBD1 (5 bases). The CDR3 sequence is 16 residues long. From germline, CDR1 is MNHEY and CDR2 SVGAGI. Trimming cost V 0 bases and J 0 bases, with 12 bases left between them. Here the CDR3 reads CASSYSYRSPSYEQYF. CDR3 DNA sequence: TGTGCCAGCAGTTACTCATACAGGTCCCCCTCCTACGAGCAGTACTTC.

The chain carries TRBV20-1 and TRBJ2-1; 14 bases are shared with TRBD2. CDR1 and CDR2 from the germline V gene are DFQATT and SNEGSKA (reference sequence). The ends lost 6 bases at V and 4 bases at J; junction bases unmatched: 5. The CDR3 is 15 amino acids. The CDR3 spells CSADGLAGGYNEQFF. The CDR3 DNA reads as TGCAGTGCCGACGGACTAGCGGGGGGTTACAATGAGCAGTTCTTC.

V gene TRBV7-9 combines with J gene TRBJ1-4; a possible D gene is TRBD1 (5 bases). The germline gives CDR1 SEHNR, CDR2 FQNEAQ (reference sequence). CDR3 length: 15 residues. V was clipped by 3 bases and J by 5 bases, with 13 bases between them. CDR3 coding DNA: TGTGCCAGCAGCTTTTTTGAGGGGAAGAATGAAAAACTGTTTTTT. Amino acid sequence: CASSFFEGKNEKLFF. Looking up the rest from reference TRBV7-9 and TRBJ1-4 gives the full variable domain: DTGVSQNPRHKITKRGQNVTFRCDPISEHNRLYWYRQTLGQGPEFLTYFQNEAQLEKSRLLSDRFSAERPKGSFSTLEIQRTEQGDSAMYLCASSFFEGKNEKLFFGSGTQLSVL.

The chain recombines TRBV29-1 with TRBJ2-1; D ambiguous. Per the germline V gene, CDR1 is SQVTM and CDR2 is ANQGSEA. V shed 4 bases and J shed 0 bases, with 1 base lying between them. The CDR3 contains 11 residues. The CDR3 sequence is CSVASYNEQFF. DNA for the CDR3: TGCAGCGTTGCCTCCTACAATGAGCAGTTCTTC.

The chain has TRBV20-1 and TRBJ1-6, with TRBD1 as a possible D gene (5 bases). Germline CDR1 is DFQATT and CDR2 is SNEGSKA (reference sequence). Trimming pared 3 bases from V and 5 bases from J, leaving 11 bases between. The CDR3 contains 14 residues. CDR3 residues: CSASGREDNSPLHF. The CDR3 DNA reads TGCAGTGCTAGCGGCAGGGAGGATAATTCACCCCTCCACTTT.

This chain connects TRBV2 to TRBJ2-2; perhaps TRBD2 as D (5 bases). The germline V and J ends were trimmed by 6 bases and 0 bases, with 14 bases remaining between them. CDR3 length: 16 amino acids. The germline V gene has CDR1 SNHLY and CDR2 FYNNEI. The CDR3 is CASSPLDYPNTGELFF. CDR3 DNA sequence: TGTGCCAGCAGCCCCCTCGACTACCCGAACACCGGGGAGCTGTTTTTT.

The table lists this clonotype with a count of one. V and J are TRBV7-9 and TRBJ2-1, with TRBD2 matching over 8 bases. Trimming at V came to 1 base and at J to 3 bases, leaving 2 bases not matched to a gene. Germline V gene data show CDR1 as SEHNR and CDR2 as FQNEAQ (reference sequence). The CDR3 has 15 amino acids. The CDR3 coding sequence is TGTGCCAGCAGCTTAGTTGCGGGGGGCTACAATGAGCAGTTCTTC. Its translation: CASSLVAGGYNEQFF.

The count of this clonotype is one. V gene TRBV20-1 combines with J gene TRBJ1-1, with no clear D. This CDR3 region has 14 residues. The V gene's germline CDR1 is DFQATT and CDR2 SNEGSKA (reference sequence). V was pared by 0 bases and J by 3 bases, with 11 bases between. The DNA for the CDR3 is TGCAGTGCTAGAGATCCGGGGAGGGACACTGAAGCTTTCTTT. Its protein is CSARDPGRDTEAFF.

Only a few counts were recorded for this clonotype. The DNA is omitted, as the CDR3 cannot be located on it reliably, and the CDR3 follows TCRdb's listing. This sequence joins TRBV6-6 and TRBJ2-7. The germline V gene encodes CDR1 MNHNY and CDR2 SVGAGI (reference sequence). The CDR3 spans 14 amino acids, including both terminal residues. CDR3 loop: CASSTSQGVHEQYF.